The rows below give T cell receptor beta chains drawn from one sample of a study of T cell responses to AZD1222 COVID-19 vaccine. Clones were read by immunoSEQ multiplex PCR, and TCRdb kept only the in-frame ones, dropping some. This sample yields roughly 140,000 clones, of which about 92% are seen a single time; 2.5% to 4% belongs to the top ten. Material: peripheral blood, obtained 28 days after the second AZD1222 dose. The source is an adult who received the AZD1222 COVID-19 vaccine. Each CDR3 is given with its conserved first and last residue. A D gene is named only where the DNA matches it firmly. Expanded clones get a size class; other rows say once, few or many, or leave the size out.

v_call	d_call	clone_size	j_call	cdr3_nt	cdr3_aa
TRBV12-5	NA	NA	TRBJ1-2	TGTGCTAGTGCCCTTAACTCCTATGGCTACACCTTC	CASALNSYGYTF
TRBV4-3	NA	NA	TRBJ2-6	TGCGCCAGCAGCCCCAGGCCGTCCTCTGGGGCCAACGTCCTGACTTTC	CASSPRPSSGANVLTF
TRBV3-1/TRBV3-2	NA	once	TRBJ1-6	TGTGCCAGCAGCCAAGATTTACGTTCACCCCTCCACTTT	CASSQDLRSPLHF
TRBV5-4	TRBD2	NA	TRBJ2-3	TGTGCCAGCAGCCTCTTAGCGGGAGGGCCGGGCACAGATACGCAGTATTTT	CASSLLAGGPGTDTQYF
TRBV27	NA	NA	TRBJ2-2	TGTGCCAGCAGTTTCCTGGGTTCCAACACCGGGGAGCTGTTTTTT	CASSFLGSNTGELFF
TRBV24-1	NA	NA	TRBJ2-1	TGTGCCACCAGTGGCGGGCGGGAATACAATGAGCAGTTCTTC	CATSGGREYNEQFF
TRBV2	TRBD1	NA	TRBJ2-1	TGTGCCAGCAGAGAGAAGACAAGCTTAGGACAGGGGGTCTACAATGAGCAGTTCTTC	CASREKTSLGQGVYNEQFF
TRBV19	TRBD2	NA	TRBJ2-1	TGTGCCAGTAGTATAGTAGCGGGAGGTACCCATGAGCAGTTCTTC	CASSIVAGGTHEQFF
TRBV28	NA	NA	TRBJ1-2	TGTGCCAGCAGTTCCGGGGAAACCGAATTC	CASSSGETEF
TRBV7-9	NA	once	TRBJ2-1	TGTGCCAGCAGCCCCGCCCTGGTGGCCTACAATGAGCAGTTCTTC	CASSPALVAYNEQFF
TRBV19	NA	NA	TRBJ1-5	TGTGCCAGTAGTGTGAGCCATAGCAATCAGCCCCAGCATTTT	CASSVSHSNQPQHF
TRBV11-3	NA	NA	TRBJ2-7	TGTGCCAGCAGCTTTACTCCCTACGAGCAGTACTTC	CASSFTPYEQYF
TRBV18	NA	NA	TRBJ1-1	TGTGCCAGCTCACCACAGGGGGGGAACACTGAAGCTTTCTTT	CASSPQGGNTEAFF
TRBV14	TRBD2	NA	TRBJ2-2	TGTGCCAGCAGCCAACTAGCGGGAGGGGCCGGGGAGCTGTTTTTT	CASSQLAGGAGELFF
TRBV28	NA	once	TRBJ2-5	TGTGCCAGCAGCAAAAGCGGGACAGGCCCACAAGAGACCCAGTACTTC	CASSKSGTGPQETQYF
TRBV6-5	NA	NA	TRBJ1-3	TGTGCCAGCAGTTACGGACTCGGAGCCGGAAACACCATATATTTT	CASSYGLGAGNTIYF
TRBV27	TRBD2	NA	TRBJ2-1	TGTGCCAGCAAGCCTGTGCGGGAGTACAATGAGCAGTTCTTC	CASKPVREYNEQFF
TRBV7-2	NA	NA	TRBJ1-5	TGTGCCAGCAGCTTCGAGGGCCGCTTCGGCAATCAGCCCCAGCATTTT	CASSFEGRFGNQPQHF
TRBV18	NA	NA	TRBJ2-7	TGTGCCAGCTCACCACCCGGACTACTAACCTACGAGCAGTACTTC	CASSPPGLLTYEQYF
TRBV5-1	TRBD2	NA	TRBJ2-2	TGCGCCAGCAGCCCGGGACTAGCAGCGAACACCGGGGAGCTGTTTTTT	CASSPGLAANTGELFF
TRBV5-6	NA	once	TRBJ1-2	TGTGCCAGCACCTCCCGAGACTCAAACTATGGCTACACCTTC	CASTSRDSNYGYTF
TRBV7-8	NA	NA	TRBJ2-2	TGTGCCAGCAGACTTCCCCGCGGGGAGCTGTTTTTT	CASRLPRGELFF
TRBV27	TRBD2	once	TRBJ2-1	TGTGCCAGCAGTTCTAGCGGGAGGGTTACCTACAATGAGCAGTTCTTC	CASSSSGRVTYNEQFF
TRBV21-1	NA	few	TRBJ1-5	TGTGCCAGCAGCAAGGGGTATCAGCCCCAGCATTTT	CASSKGYQPQHF
TRBV29-1	NA	once	TRBJ2-3	TGCAGCGTTCCCTCAATCCGGGGGCTGGGCACAGATACGCAGTATTTT	CSVPSIRGLGTDTQYF
TRBV5-1	TRBD2	once	TRBJ2-3	TGCGCCAGCAGCACAGGAGCGGGAGCTAGCACAGATACGCAGTATTTT	CASSTGAGASTDTQYF
TRBV30	TRBD2	once	TRBJ2-7	TGTGCCTGGAATGAAATAGCGGGAGGTCACGCCGAGCAGTACTTC	CAWNEIAGGHAEQYF
TRBV5-8	TRBD1	NA	TRBJ2-2	TGTGCCAGCCCCAGGGGGCCCTACACCGGGGAGCTGTTTTTT	CASPRGPYTGELFF
TRBV18	NA	NA	TRBJ2-5	TGTGCCAGCTCACCAGGACCAATACTGGGGACCCAGTACTTC	CASSPGPILGTQYF
TRBV11-2	NA	NA	TRBJ2-1	TGTGCCAGCAGCTTAGCTAGGGGACAAAGGGCCTACAATGAGCAGTTCTTC	CASSLARGQRAYNEQFF
TRBV5-1	TRBD1	NA	TRBJ1-1	TGCGCCAGCAGCGTTCAGGGACAGGGGGGTAGTGAAGCTTTCTTT	CASSVQGQGGSEAFF